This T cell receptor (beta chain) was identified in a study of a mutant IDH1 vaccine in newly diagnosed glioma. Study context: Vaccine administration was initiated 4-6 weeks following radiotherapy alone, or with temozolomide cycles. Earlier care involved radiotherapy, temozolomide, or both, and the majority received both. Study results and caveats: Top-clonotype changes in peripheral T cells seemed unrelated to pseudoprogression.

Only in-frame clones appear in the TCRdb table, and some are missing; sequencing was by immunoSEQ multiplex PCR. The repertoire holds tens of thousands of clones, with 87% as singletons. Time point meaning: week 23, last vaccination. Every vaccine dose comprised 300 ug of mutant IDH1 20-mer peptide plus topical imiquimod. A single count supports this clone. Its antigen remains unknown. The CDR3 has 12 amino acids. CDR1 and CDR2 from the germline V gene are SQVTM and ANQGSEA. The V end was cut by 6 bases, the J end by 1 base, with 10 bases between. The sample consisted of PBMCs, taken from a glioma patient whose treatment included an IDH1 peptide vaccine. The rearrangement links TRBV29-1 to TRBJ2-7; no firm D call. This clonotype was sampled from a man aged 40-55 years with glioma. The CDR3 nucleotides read TGCAGCGTCGGGCAGGTTTCCTACGAGCAGTACTTC. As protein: CSVGQVSYEQYF.